Sequencing of this TCR beta chain was carried out in a study of cytomegalovirus exposure and HLA in healthy donors. Study observations and caveats: Most sequenced TCRs were rare (though some public TCRs occurred in many donors). The number of N-insertions in an Asian-associated ancestry cluster was reportedly below the 666-donor mean in a later analysis. An analysis done earlier found most TCR beta V segments productive about 87% or about 30% of the time.

This clone has more than one count but fewer than ten. Its specificity is not known. The PCR used 60 Vbeta and 13 Jbeta primers. Profiled with immunoSEQ multiplex PCR; TCRdb holds only in-frame clones, not every one. The sample contains approximately 140,000 clones, about 70% of which appear only once. Likely unrecorded immune exposures existed in these nominally healthy donors. The sequence derives from a man younger than 30 in good health and CMV-seronegative. The material sequenced was PBMCs.

CDR3 DNA sequence: TGTGCCAGCAGCGTAGATGCGGGGCGCGACAATGAGCAGTTCTTC. It encodes CASSVDAGRDNEQFF. V gene TRBV9 combines with J gene TRBJ2-1; D perhaps matches TRBD2 (6 bases). The CDR3 length is 15 residues. In germline, CDR1 is SGDLS, CDR2 YYNGEE. Trimming pared 0 bases from V and 5 bases from J, leaving 12 bases between.